One and the same sample provided the 13 T cell receptor beta chains below, sequenced in a study of low-dose radiotherapy and immunotherapy resistance in tumors. Priming of first-strand cDNA relied on TRAV- and TRBV-specific primers (covering alpha and beta chains). The PCR that amplified TCRs ran for 20 to 25 cycles, relying on a constant-region primer and a V-primer adapter. TCRdb re-called the reads with MiXCR, one entry per CDR3 protein. Among over 7,500 distinct CDR3 sequences listed, almost 70% were seen once. These receptors all come from a human donor with advanced metastatic prostate, ovarian, gallbladder or colorectal cancer (not recorded which). This table probably holds off-target reads from a library built for another chain.

The rearrangement uses TRBV29-1 and TRBJ1-4, with D maybe TRBD1 (6 bases). Germline CDR1 SQVTM, CDR2 ANQGSEA. V lost 4 bases and J lost 4, with 13 bases in between. This CDR3 comprises 14 residues. CDR3: CSVGVGQHNEKLFF. For the CDR3, the DNA is TGCAGCGTTGGCGTAGGACAGCATAATGAAAAACTGTTTTTT.

The rearrangement uses TRBV4-2 and TRBJ1-4; TRBD1 matches at 10 bases. Germline CDR1 and CDR2: LGHNA and YNFKEQ. The CDR3 runs to 14 residues. The V segment lost 4 bases and the J segment 12 bases; nucleotides outside the gene matches: 8. DNA of the CDR3: TGTGCCAGCAGCCCCGGACAGGGGGACCAGGAACTGTTTTTT. Translated, it gives CASSPGQGDQELFF.

Only a few counts were recorded for this clonotype. The chain recombines TRBV5-5 with TRBJ2-1; TRBD1 or TRBD2 may be the D gene (5 bases each). Germline V gene data show CDR1 as SGHKS and CDR2 as YYEKEE (reference sequence). V lost 4 bases to trimming and J lost 0 bases, with 17 bases between them. The CDR3 is made up of 17 amino acids. The CDR3, as DNA: TGTGCCAGCAGCCCGGGACGTCTGATGAGCTCCTACAATGAGCAGTTCTTC. Protein product: CASSPGRLMSSYNEQFF. The variable domain in full, with the rest retrieved from reference TRBV5-5 and TRBJ2-1, is DAGVTQSPTHLIKTRGQQVTLRCSPISGHKSVSWYQQVLGQGPQFIFQYYEKEERGRGNFPDRFSARQFPNYSSELNVNALLLGDSALYLCASSPGRLMSSYNEQFFGPGTRLTVL.

The chain links TRBV28 to TRBJ1-5, with D unclear. The germline CDR1 and CDR2 sequences are MDHEN and SYDVKM. The CDR3 has 14 residues. Trimming left V 2 bases short and J 2 bases short, with 7 bases between. This CDR3 is CASSLRGGNQPQHF. DNA for the CDR3: TGTGCCAGCAGTTTAAGAGGTGGCAATCAGCCCCAGCATTTT.

CDR3: CASIGGEGTEAFF. The CDR3 DNA reads TGTGCCAGCATCGGGGGCGAGGGTACTGAAGCTTTCTTT. The chain has TRBV6-2 or TRBV6-3 and TRBJ1-1; TRBD1 is a possible D gene (6 bases). V was cut by 7 bases and J by 5 bases, with 14 bases left in between. The CDR3 sequence is 13 residues long. Germline V gene data show CDR1 as MNHEY and CDR2 as SVGEGT.

The rearrangement joins TRBV6-2 or TRBV6-3 to TRBJ2-1, with D perhaps being TRBD1 or TRBD2 (5 bases each). The CDR3 totals 12 residues. Germline lookup yields CDR1 MNHEY and CDR2 SVGEGT. Deletions cut 11 bases from V and 7 bases from J, with 15 bases between. The CDR3 sequence is CARGAGGNEQFF. The CDR3 nucleotides read TGTGCCCGGGGCGCGGGCGGTAATGAGCAGTTCTTC.

This chain links TRBV7-9 with TRBJ1-1; D may be TRBD1 (5 bases). The CDR3 has 13 residues. With 6 bases removed from V and 3 bases from J, the gap between germline ends came to 11 bases. Germline CDR1 is SEHNR and CDR2 is FQNEAQ (reference sequence). The CDR3 here is CASRFRADTEAFF. Written as DNA, the CDR3 is TGTGCCAGCAGATTCAGGGCTGACACTGAAGCTTTCTTT.

The table lists this clonotype with a count of one. The gene calls are TRBV18 and TRBJ2-5; D is ambiguous. Trimming cost V 3 bases and J 5 bases, with 10 bases left between them. Germline V lookup: CDR1 KGHSH, CDR2 LQKENI. The CDR3 totals 13 residues. The chain's CDR3 is CASSPSMAETQYF. The CDR3 DNA reads TGTGCCAGCTCACCCTCGATGGCGGAGACCCAGTACTTC. Variable domain in full (rest from reference TRBV18 and TRBJ2-5): NAGVMQNPRHLVRRRGQEARLRCSPMKGHSHVYWYRQLPEEGLKFMVYLQKENIIDESGMPKERFSAEFPKEGPSILRIQQVVRGDSAAYFCASSPSMAETQYFGPGTRLLVL.

V and J are TRBV18 and TRBJ2-5; 7 bases line up with TRBD1. Germline CDR1 is KGHSH and CDR2 is LQKENI. V trimming: 2 bases; J trimming: 0 bases; junction bases outside the gene matches: 6. CDR3 length: 16 amino acids. The CDR3 DNA sequence: TGTGCCAGCTCACCAAGGGACAGTTCGTACCAAGAGACCCAGTACTTC. This encodes CASSPRDSSYQETQYF.

The chain combines TRBV28 with TRBJ1-4; maybe TRBD1 (5 bases). Germline V gene lookup returns CDR1 MDHEN and CDR2 SYDVKM. Trimming stripped 10 bases from V and 0 bases from J, with 9 bases between. This CDR3 comprises 13 residues. For the CDR3, the DNA is TGTGCCACTGGGGGTACAACTAATGAAAAACTGTTTTTT. This translates into CATGGTTNEKLFF.

The chain uses TRBV10-2 and TRBJ2-7; D is ambiguous. Looked up from germline, CDR1 is WSHSY and CDR2 is SAAADI. This CDR3 region has 11 residues. Trimming took 9 bases from V and 0 from J, leaving 6 bases between them. In DNA, the CDR3 is TGCGCCAGTTCGAACTCCTACGAGCAGTACTTC. It codes for CASSNSYEQYF.

J is TRBJ2-3 and V is TRBV10-3; D may be TRBD2 (5 bases). Germline V CDR1 and CDR2: ENHRY, SYGVKD. V lost 7 bases to trimming and J lost 2 bases, with 10 bases between them. This CDR3 is built from 13 residues. CDR3 sequence: CAINLADTDTQYF. The CDR3 DNA follows: TGTGCCATCAACCTAGCAGACACAGATACGCAGTATTTT.

V gene TRBV6-5 combines with J gene TRBJ2-5; the D gene is possibly TRBD2 (5 bases). The CDR3 runs 13 residues. V was cut by 6 bases and J by 4 bases, with 12 bases left in between. Germline lookup yields CDR1 MNHEY and CDR2 SVGAGI. In DNA, the CDR3 is TGTGCCAGCAGGGATCCTAGCAGAGAGACCCAGTACTTC. Its protein product is CASRDPSRETQYF.